The clone carrying this T cell receptor (beta chain) was found a few times. Antigen unknown. The CDR3 loop spans 15 amino acids. The germline V gene has CDR1 LGHNA and CDR2 YSLEER. These data come from a study of blood T cells in healthy people across ages. With a J-beta primer mix and a sample-barcoded 5' primer, a second PCR ran about 7 to 12 cycles. Every single cDNA molecule received a tag from a template-switch adaptor with 12 random nucleotides. TCRdb analysed the 5' RACE reads with MiXCR anew, one entry per CDR3 protein. This sample has fewer than 900,000 distinct CDR3 sequences, with 35% to 40% found just once. Study results and caveats: Getting older went along with TCR beta diversity per million T cells dropping roughly linearly.

The gene calls are TRBV4-3 and TRBJ2-5; 7 nucleotides align to TRBD2. The J call may be faulty, since TRBJ2-7 better matches the DNA end. This TCR was recovered from a young man in good health. Sequencing was done on a sample of blood. The CDR3 DNA reads TGCGCCAGCAGCCAAGGCCTAGCGGAAGCCTACGAGCAGTACTTC. Protein product: CASSQGLAEAYEQYF.